Following are 2 T cell receptor beta chains from one sample sequenced in a study of CD8 T cell repertoires and HIV-1 epitope variants. Libraries were prepared by immunoSEQ multiplex PCR; TCRdb keeps only in-frame clonotypes and omits some of them. Of under 100,000 clones listed, roughly four fifths are singletons. The material sequenced was uncultured baseline CD8+ T cells from peripheral blood mononuclear cells (PBMCs). The receptors were sampled from a male donor with HIV.

This clone was recorded only once. The chain links TRBV28 to TRBJ1-1; D gene ambiguous. CDR1 is MDHEN and CDR2 is SYDVKM in the germline V gene. With 6 bases removed from V and 0 bases from J, the gap between germline ends came to 5 bases. CDR3 length: 12 residues. The CDR3 loop reads CASRDLNTEAFF. For the CDR3, the DNA is TGTGCCAGCAGGGACCTGAACACTGAAGCTTTCTTT.

V usage is TRBV28 and J usage is TRBJ2-7, with 8 nucleotides matching TRBD1. V was clipped by 7 bases and J by 2 bases; unmatched bases: 7. The CDR3 runs 14 residues. Germline V gene lookup returns CDR1 MDHEN and CDR2 SYDVKM. This CDR3 reads CASMAGGAAYEQYF. The DNA for the CDR3 is TGTGCCAGCATGGCAGGGGGCGCGGCCTACGAGCAGTACTTC.